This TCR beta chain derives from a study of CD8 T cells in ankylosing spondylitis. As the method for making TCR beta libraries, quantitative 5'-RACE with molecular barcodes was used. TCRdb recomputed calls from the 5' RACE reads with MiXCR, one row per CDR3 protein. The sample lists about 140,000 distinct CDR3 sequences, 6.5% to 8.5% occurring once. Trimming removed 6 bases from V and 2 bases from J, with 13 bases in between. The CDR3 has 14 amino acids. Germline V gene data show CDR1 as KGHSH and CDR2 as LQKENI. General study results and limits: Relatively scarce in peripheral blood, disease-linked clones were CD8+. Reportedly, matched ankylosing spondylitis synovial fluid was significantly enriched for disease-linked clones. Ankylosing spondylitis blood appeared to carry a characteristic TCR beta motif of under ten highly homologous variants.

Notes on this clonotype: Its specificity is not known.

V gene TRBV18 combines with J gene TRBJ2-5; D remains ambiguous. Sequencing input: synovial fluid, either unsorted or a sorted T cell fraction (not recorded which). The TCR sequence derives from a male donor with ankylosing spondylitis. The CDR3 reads CASSLSGPQETQYF. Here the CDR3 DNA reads TGTGCCAGCTCCCTCAGTGGGCCTCAAGAGACCCAGTACTTC.